A selection of T cell receptor beta chains follows, all from one sample in a study of T cells in Graves' hyperthyroidism and ophthalmopathy. Each CDR3 protein is one row after TCRdb ran MiXCR on the multiplex PCR reads. This sample yields 300,000 to 450,000 distinct CDR3 sequences, of which about a sixth are seen a single time; around 35% belongs to the top ten. Sequenced input: blood. The receptors here all came from a woman in her 30s with Graves' hyperthyroidism that later progressed to Graves' ophthalmopathy. The CDR3 runs from the conserved cysteine through the conserved F or W.

CASSQEGEQFF TRBJ2-1 TRBV3-1
CASSSLRRLRKGQRNTGELFF TRBJ2-2 TRBV28
CASSSGTVDRPQHF TRBJ1-5 TRBV5-6
CASTKLAVNGGEQFF TRBJ2-1 TRBV19
CASTMDHTGKLFF TRBJ2-2 TRBV6-1
CASSLQGPSNTIYF TRBJ1-3 TRBV27
CASSPSPGRDSYGYTF TRBJ1-2 TRBV5-1
CASSPQESTDTQYF TRBJ2-3 TRBV11-2
CASSGWDRSYEQYF TRBJ2-7 TRBV6-2/TRBV6-3
CAIRTQSGRRTDTQYF TRBJ2-3 TRBV10-3
CASTTLRSQETQYF TRBJ2-5 TRBV27
CASSKPDLAGQPQHF TRBJ1-5 TRBV19
CSAPGLATTSKETQYF TRBJ2-5 TRBV20-1
CSVGTSGSVDEQYF TRBJ2-7 TRBV29-1
CASSKSPDRASPLHF TRBJ1-6 TRBV27
CSVEYAENYGYTF TRBJ1-2 TRBV29-1
CSVELDSGETQYF TRBJ2-5 TRBV29-1
CASSTGTSNTDTQYF TRBJ2-3 TRBV19
CASSFVIGTGVTEAFF TRBJ1-1 TRBV7-8
CASSLTSGGYNEQFF TRBJ2-1 TRBV5-6
CAISPTGDDEQFF TRBJ2-1 TRBV10-3
CASSQDRGYYEQYF TRBJ2-7 TRBV4-1
CASTHRENTEAFF TRBJ1-1 TRBV19
CASSLTRREAQYF TRBJ2-5 TRBV7-3
CASSAILAGSGELFF TRBJ2-2 TRBV7-9
CASSARQGIAGEQYF TRBJ2-7 TRBV6-1
CASSYRGAAYEQYF TRBJ2-7 TRBV28
CASTNQRDSPYEQYF TRBJ2-7 TRBV11-2
CASSNTGRQFF TRBJ2-1 TRBV19
CSHLERTGGYTF TRBJ1-2 TRBV29-1
CAWGTGFGYEQYF TRBJ2-7 TRBV30
CASSLEGPYSGANVLTF TRBJ2-6 TRBV5-6